The 13 T cell receptor beta chains presented below share a single source sample, sequenced in a study of molecular identifiers for immune sequencing clone quantification. TCRdb passed the PCR reads through MiXCR, listing each CDR3 protein once. The sample carries 80,000 to 95,000 distinct CDR3 sequences, around a fifth recorded once. The sequencing input was naive CD8+ T cells from blood, with Jurkat cell RNA spiked in. Subset defined: FACS-sorted CD8+CD4-CCR7+CD45RA+ naive T cells. These receptors came from a human donor in good health. Some libraries in this study had Jurkat cell RNA spiked in.

This clonotype was counted only a few times. V and J are TRBV14 and TRBJ2-1; a weak D match, TRBD2 (5 bases). Trimming stripped 0 bases from V and 1 base from J, with 10 bases between. The germline gives CDR1 SGHDN, CDR2 FVKESK. This CDR3 is built from 16 residues. The CDR3 protein is CASSQESGRSYNEQFF. The CDR3 DNA reads as TGTGCCAGCAGCCAAGAGAGCGGCCGTTCCTACAATGAGCAGTTCTTC.

V gene TRBV7-9 combines with J gene TRBJ2-4, with D possibly called TRBD1 or TRBD2 (5 bases each). The germline gives CDR1 SEHNR, CDR2 FQNEAQ (reference sequence). V lost 4 bases and J lost 3, with 13 bases in between. CDR3 length equals 15 residues. As DNA, the CDR3 is TGTGCCAGCAGCTCCGGGACCATAGGCAAAAACATTCAGTACTTC. Translated: CASSSGTIGKNIQYF.

This clonotype has ten or more counts. This chain uses TRBV20-1 with TRBJ1-1; 7 bases map to TRBD1. With 6 bases clipped from V and 5 bases from J, the junction kept 9 bases outside the gene matches. The length of the CDR3 is 13 residues. Germline CDR1 and CDR2: DFQATT and SNEGSKA (reference sequence). This CDR3 is CSAPEGAMTEAFF. CDR3 DNA: TGCAGTGCCCCGGAGGGGGCAATGACTGAAGCTTTCTTT.

In its sample, this clonotype was seen many times. The genes are TRBV5-4 and TRBJ1-2, with 9 bases lining up with TRBD1. Germline CDR1 and CDR2: SGHNT and YYREEE (reference sequence). The CDR3 spans 16 residues. Trimming at V came to 2 bases and at J to 0 bases, leaving 5 bases not matched to a gene. The CDR3 loop is CASSLGDRAPNYGYTF. The CDR3 DNA is TGTGCCAGCAGCTTAGGGGACAGGGCCCCTAACTATGGCTACACCTTC.

The genes are TRBV19 and TRBJ2-2; D ambiguous. Germline CDR1 is LNHDA and CDR2 is SQIVND (reference sequence). With 4 bases removed from V and 5 bases from J, the gap between germline ends came to 8 bases. The CDR3 contains 13 residues. CDR3 in amino acids: CASSTPGTGELFF. As DNA, the CDR3 is TGTGCCAGTAGTACCCCCGGGACCGGGGAGCTGTTTTTT.

The sample holds many counts of this clonotype. This chain links TRBV7-8 with TRBJ2-4; 11 bases match TRBD2. Trimming took 2 bases from V and 1 from J; bases not matched to a gene: 7. CDR1 SGHVS and CDR2 FQNEAQ come from the germline V gene. CDR3 length equals 18 residues. The CDR3 DNA is TGTGCCAGCAGCTTATCGACTAGCGGGGTTGTGGCCAAAAACATTCAGTACTTC. Its protein is CASSLSTSGVVAKNIQYF. Based on the CDR3 plus reference TRBV7-8 and TRBJ2-4, the full variable domain is GAGVSQSPRYKVAKRGQDVALRCDPISGHVSLFWYQQALGQGPEFLTYFQNEAQLDKSGLPSDRFFAERPEGSVSTLKIQRTQQEDSAVYLCASSLSTSGVVAKNIQYFGAGTRLSVL.

The chain employs TRBV4-3 and TRBJ2-7, with a possible D match to TRBD1 (6 bases). The CDR3 has 15 residues. V was cut by 4 bases and J by 4 bases, with 17 bases left in between. Germline V gene data show CDR1 as LGHNA and CDR2 as YSLEER. The chain's CDR3 is CASSPGQGATYEQYF. Here the CDR3 DNA reads TGCGCCAGCAGCCCGGGACAAGGGGCAACTTACGAGCAGTACTTC.

This chain uses TRBV9 with TRBJ1-1, with D possibly TRBD1 on 6 matching bases. Trimming shortened V by 0 bases and J by 5 bases, and 14 bases separated the two germline ends. Germline CDR1 SGDLS, CDR2 YYNGEE. There are 15 residues in the CDR3. Here the CDR3 reads CASSVGADQGTEAFF. CDR3 in DNA: TGTGCCAGCAGCGTAGGAGCTGATCAGGGGACTGAAGCTTTCTTT.

There are many counts of this clonotype. This sequence joins TRBV6-1 and TRBJ1-5; 10 nucleotides agree with TRBD1. Germline CDR1 reads MNHNS; CDR2 reads SASEGT. CDR3 length equals 15 residues. The junction had 2 bases not matched to a gene; V was cut back by 3 bases and J by 3 bases. CDR3 in amino acids: CASSEDRGNNQPQHF. The CDR3 DNA is TGTGCCAGCAGTGAGGACAGGGGGAACAATCAGCCCCAGCATTTT.

The chain carries TRBV30 and TRBJ1-1; the D is unclear. The CDR3 runs 15 residues. In germline, CDR1 is GTSNPN, CDR2 SVGIG (reference sequence). With 0 bases removed from V and 1 base from J, the gap between germline ends came to 12 bases. The CDR3 DNA reads as TGTGCCTGGAGTGTACGACGAGGGCCGAACACTGAAGCTTTCTTT. It translates to CAWSVRRGPNTEAFF.

A note on this clonotype: Since a much larger clone is just one base distant, this may be a read error. This sequence joins TRBV4-3 and TRBJ1-1; the D gene is possibly TRBD1 (6 bases). Germline CDR1 LGHNA, CDR2 YSLEER. The CDR3 sequence is 14 residues long. CDR3 nucleotides: TGCGCCAGCGGCCAGGACCGGGGGGGGCATGAAGCTTTCTTT. As protein: CASGQDRGGHEAFF.

The table lists this clonotype with many counts. The genes are TRBV7-8 and TRBJ1-4; D gene unclear. The CDR3 extends over 13 amino acids. The germline V gene has CDR1 SGHVS and CDR2 FQNEAQ. V lost 5 bases and J lost 6, with 10 bases in between. The CDR3 DNA follows: TGTGCCAGCAGCCCGTTGAGTGATGAAAAACTGTTTTTT. This encodes CASSPLSDEKLFF.

There are many counts of this clonotype. The rearrangement links TRBV27 to TRBJ1-1, with 8 nucleotides matching TRBD1. CDR3 length: 14 amino acids. Germline assignment: CDR1 MNHEY and CDR2 SMNVEV (reference sequence). The V gene end was trimmed by 4 bases and the J gene end by 7 bases; junction bases not matched to a gene: 8. CDR3 in DNA: TGTGCCAGCAGTTCGGCACCCGGGACAGGTGAAGCTTTCTTT. The encoded protein is CASSSAPGTGEAFF.